This TCR beta chain was sequenced for a study of T cell responses to AZD1222 COVID-19 vaccine (dated by TCRdb to the early 2020s). For the study in its entirety: AZD1222 recipients given second doses at about 4 weeks or at about 12 weeks were pooled, since spike-specific TCR depth and breadth were not found to differ between the two schedules. TCR sequencing was performed for roughly 250 trial participants, of whom some 200 were given two doses of AZD1222 and approximately 26 were given two doses of MenACWY control vaccine. Trial participants were enrolled by age into 18-55, 56-69 and 70-plus year subgroups, with around 140, 26 and 57 TCR-sequenced participants respectively.

The CDR3 regions of human TCRbeta chains were subjected to immunosequencing. Under the source paper's analysis protocol: Repertoire TCRs were matched against a reference library of SARS-CoV-2-specific TCRs generated with the MIRA antigen-specificity platform. Breadth meant the fraction of unique TCRs that were SARS-CoV-2-associated, whereas depth meant the fraction of total T cells that were SARS-CoV-2-associated. Using the MIRA data, each spike-specific TCR was mapped to the spike region that the TCR reacts to and placed in a CD4 or CD8 class. Log10-transformed breadth and depth values were compared by one-way ANOVA with Sidak's multiple comparisons tests. The immuneACCESS repertoire file appears here via TCRdb, limited to in-frame rearrangements. These files lack a portion of the clones; in checked studies, under half of the deficit traces to unresolved V genes, and the cause of the others is not known. D and trimming come from the DNA, and the V and J calls and clone size come from that table. Recorded for this sample are 95,000 to 100,000 clones; more than 85% of them occurred a single time. In total, the top ten clones hold approximately 15% of the sample.

In regard to this clone: Its binding antigen is unknown. Qualities for individual bases were not recorded, and no much larger clone is one base off.

Overall study results and their limits: Reportedly, almost half of the unique spike-specific TCRs recognized epitopes lying outside the regions that are mutated in the B.1.351 and B.1.1.7 variants. Conclusions about previously exposed vaccinees are limited because only six or seven AZD1222 recipients were SARS-CoV-2 seropositive at baseline. The 56-69-year group was small, and its depth increase did not reach significance, likely because of low power. Vaccine-associated CD4 TCRs spanned the whole spike protein, with dominant responses in regions 160-218 and 743-854. No day 14 peak-response samples were available, so repertoires were characterized only after the peak T cell response. Most participants were white British and females outnumbered males, and the authors suggested that clonal diversity may have been underestimated. Spike-specific TCR breadth and depth rose significantly after two AZD1222 doses compared with day 0 and with MenACWY recipients.

The time point label corresponds to: baseline before first vaccination. The vaccinee samples were drawn from two UK trials, COV001 and COV002, one of which was a single-blind randomized controlled phase 2/3 trial testing AZD1222 (ChAdOx1 nCoV-19) in healthy adults. For TCRbeta chain sequencing, PBMC samples were collected from trial participants at day 0 and at day 28 after the second dose. From its cysteine to its phenylalanine, the CDR3 spans 14 amino acids. The kept DNA is CDR3 alone, 42 bases in frame from the first base. V is cut by 4 bases and J by 4 bases, and the space between the germline ends is 11 bases. CDR1 and CDR2 were assigned from the germline V gene (reference sequence) as SGHKS and YYEKEE.

The sequences come from peripheral blood, collected on day 0 of AZD1222 vaccination. The rearrangement combines TRBV5-5 with TRBJ2-2; a confident D gene designation cannot be given. This sequence was found in an adult in good health. The DNA sequence is TGTGCCAGCAGCCTGGATCCGTCCACCGGGGAGCTGTTTTTT. This is translated as CASSLDPSTGELFF. Joined to the reference TRBV5-5 and TRBJ2-2 proteins, this CDR3 gives the full variable domain: DAGVTQSPTHLIKTRGQQVTLRCSPISGHKSVSWYQQVLGQGPQFIFQYYEKEERGRGNFPDRFSARQFPNYSSELNVNALLLGDSALYLCASSLDPSTGELFFGEGSRLTVL.